The sequence of this T cell receptor beta chain was determined in a study of blood T cell repertoires in COVID-19. Germline V CDR1 and CDR2: MDHEN, SYDVKM. Trimming pared 6 bases from V and 2 bases from J, leaving 16 bases between. This CDR3 has 15 amino acids. Donors of Cohort 3 who recovered were those that had two negative PCRs, clearance, or symptom resolution. TCRdb keeps only in-frame clones here, not all; method: immunoSEQ multiplex PCR. Here the sample spans around 200,000 clones, 70% to 90% being singletons. This chain connects TRBV28 to TRBJ2-5; a possible D gene is TRBD1 (5 bases). The receptor was derived from a woman aged 18-29 years who had recovered from COVID-19. What was sequenced was PBMCs or T cells enriched from blood (not recorded which). The CDR3 nucleotides are TGTGCCAGCAGCACGGTGCAGGGAAAACAAGAGACCCAGTACTTC. This codes for CASSTVQGKQETQYF.